A selection of T cell receptor beta chains follows, all from one sample in a study of blood T cell repertoires in COVID-19. The data were produced by immunoSEQ multiplex PCR, yet TCRdb's version contains in-frame clones alone and is incomplete. The sample lists 330,000 or so clones, almost 90% occurring once. The sequenced sample consisted of PBMCs or T cells enriched from blood (not recorded which). These receptors all come from a woman in her 30s who had been exposed to COVID-19. Each CDR3 is given with its conserved first and last residue. Fields, in order: J gene, D gene, V gene, clone size, CDR3 protein, CDR3 DNA. D genes are given only for firm matches. Where a row states a size, it is once, few, many or the class of an expanded clone; other rows omit it.

>TRBJ2-3|TRBD1|TRBV27|.
CASSRAGTGLGDTQYF
TGTGCCAGCAGCCGAGCCGGGACAGGGTTAGGAGATACGCAGTATTTT
>TRBJ1-5|TRBD1|TRBV19|.
CASSIRTGNQPQHF
TGTGCCAGTAGTATCCGGACAGGGAATCAGCCCCAGCATTTT
>TRBJ2-7|TRBD1|TRBV5-8|.
CASSLTGTGTYEQYF
TGTGCCAGCAGCCTGACCGGGACAGGTACCTACGAGCAGTACTTC
>TRBJ2-1|.|TRBV27|.
CASSRSVLGLDEQFF
TGTGCCAGCAGTCGTTCGGTATTGGGGCTCGATGAGCAGTTCTTC
>TRBJ1-1|.|TRBV19|.
CASSIAGLTEAFF
TGTGCCAGTAGTATAGCAGGGTTGACTGAAGCTTTCTTT
>TRBJ2-5|.|TRBV18|.
CASSPTGLREETQYF
TGTGCCAGCTCACCGACAGGCCTGAGGGAAGAGACCCAGTACTTC
>TRBJ2-1|TRBD2|TRBV15|.
CATSRADAGGRVEQFF
TGTGCCACCAGCAGAGCGGACGCGGGAGGGCGTGTTGAGCAGTTCTTC
>TRBJ1-6|.|TRBV6-5|.
CASRGNSPLHF
TGTGCCAGCCGGGGTAATTCACCCCTCCACTTT
>TRBJ1-2|TRBD1|TRBV5-1|.
CASSSTGNYGYTF
TGCGCCAGCAGCTCGACAGGGAACTATGGCTACACCTTC
>TRBJ1-5|TRBD1|TRBV15|.
CATSPESRVKGALDQPQHF
TGTGCCACCAGCCCAGAGAGCAGAGTCAAGGGGGCCCTGGATCAGCCCCAGCATTTT
>TRBJ2-3|.|TRBV5-1|.
CASSDTASTDTQYF
TGCGCCAGCAGCGACACAGCTAGCACAGATACGCAGTATTTT
>TRBJ1-3|.|TRBV5-1|.
CASSPDGDSGNTIYF
TGCGCCAGCAGCCCGGACGGGGACTCTGGAAACACCATATATTTT
>TRBJ2-7|.|TRBV12-5|.
CASGRNYEQYF
TGTGCTAGTGGCCGTAATTACGAGCAGTACTTC
>TRBJ2-1|.|TRBV11-2|.
CASSFQQGPGDEQFF
TGTGCCAGCAGCTTCCAACAGGGTCCCGGCGATGAGCAGTTCTTC
>TRBJ2-2|.|TRBV19|.
CASSIGGIPGELFF
TGTGCCAGTAGTATAGGAGGGATCCCCGGGGAGCTGTTTTTT
>TRBJ2-5|TRBD2|TRBV19|.
CASSPRTSGAWYQETQYF
TGTGCCAGTAGTCCCCGGACTAGCGGGGCGTGGTACCAAGAGACCCAGTACTTC
>TRBJ1-1|.|TRBV2|.
CASSQQATEAFF
TGTGCCAGCAGCCAACAGGCTACTGAAGCTTTCTTT
>TRBJ2-7|.|TRBV3-1/TRBV3-2|.
CASSQVGLVTYEQYF
TGTGCCAGCAGCCAAGTTGGGCTGGTCACCTACGAGCAGTACTTC
>TRBJ2-7|.|TRBV2|.
CASSLWGPTYEQYF
TGTGCCAGCAGTCTGTGGGGCCCTACCTACGAGCAGTACTTC
>TRBJ1-6|TRBD1|TRBV6-5|.
CASSYLQGADNSPLHF
TGTGCCAGCAGTTACCTCCAGGGGGCCGATAATTCACCCCTCCACTTT
>TRBJ2-7|.|TRBV28|.
CASHLTGAYEQYF
TGTGCCAGTCATCTCACGGGAGCCTACGAGCAGTACTTC
>TRBJ1-5|.|TRBV6-5|once
CASRVEQGNQPQHF
TGTGCCAGCAGGGTTGAACAGGGCAATCAGCCCCAGCATTTT
>TRBJ2-1|TRBD2|TRBV30|.
CALTSGRNEQFF
TGTGCCTTGACTAGCGGGAGAAATGAGCAGTTCTTC
>TRBJ1-1|TRBD1|TRBV5-8|.
CASRTGGGNTEAFF
TGTGCCAGCAGGACAGGGGGTGGGAACACTGAAGCTTTCTTT
>TRBJ1-3|.|TRBV9|.
CASSVDSLGNTIYF
TGTGCCAGCAGCGTAGACAGTCTTGGAAACACCATATATTTT
>TRBJ2-7|.|TRBV28|.
CASTTAGYEQYF
TGTGCCAGCACGACCGCAGGTTACGAGCAGTACTTC
>TRBJ1-2|TRBD1|TRBV29-1|.
CSVGQNNGYTF
TGCAGCGTGGGACAGAACAATGGCTACACCTTC
>TRBJ2-7|TRBD2|TRBV6-5|.
CASSYIAGVIYEQYF
TGTGCCAGCAGTTACATAGCGGGGGTTATCTACGAGCAGTACTTC
>TRBJ1-2|TRBD1|TRBV3-1/TRBV3-2|.
CASSPTGGDYGYTF
TGTGCCAGCAGCCCAACAGGGGGAGATTATGGCTACACCTTC
>TRBJ1-3|.|TRBV13|.
CASSPRTSTFSGNTIYF
TGTGCCAGCAGCCCCAGGACAAGTACCTTCTCTGGAAACACCATATATTTT
>TRBJ2-7|.|TRBV19|few
CASSIGTTSYEQYF
TGTGCCAGTAGTATAGGAACCACTTCCTACGAGCAGTACTTC
>TRBJ2-5|.|TRBV11-3|once
CASSLNGALARETQYF
TGTGCCAGCAGCCTTAACGGAGCCCTCGCCCGAGAGACCCAGTACTTC
>TRBJ2-3|.|TRBV27|once
CASSLRASTDTQYF
TGTGCCAGCAGTTTAAGAGCTAGCACAGATACGCAGTATTTT
>TRBJ2-7|TRBD1|TRBV28|.
CASSGTAAYEQYF
TGTGCCAGCAGTGGGACAGCGGCCTACGAGCAGTACTTC
>TRBJ2-5|.|TRBV7-3|.
CASSLFAGYQETQYF
TGTGCCAGCAGCTTATTCGCGGGGTACCAAGAGACCCAGTACTTC
>TRBJ1-2|.|TRBV29-1|once
CSVEQTLAGYTF
TGCAGCGTTGAACAGACACTGGCTGGCTACACCTTC
>TRBJ2-2|.|TRBV7-2|.
CASSLVLILDSNTGELFF
TGTGCCAGCAGCTTAGTCTTGATATTGGACAGCAACACCGGGGAGCTGTTTTTT
>TRBJ1-6|TRBD1|TRBV28|.
CASNASRGGQGWSPLHF
TGTGCCAGCAATGCCTCCCGGGGGGGACAGGGTTGGTCACCCCTCCACTTT
>TRBJ1-2|TRBD1|TRBV5-1|.
CASRAPGQGDYGYTF
TGCGCCAGCAGGGCTCCGGGACAGGGGGACTATGGCTACACCTTC
>TRBJ2-7|.|TRBV20-1|.
CSAEFVYEQYF
TGCAGTGCCGAGTTCGTCTACGAGCAGTACTTC
>TRBJ2-3|TRBD2|TRBV10-3|once
CAISESPGLGTDTQYF
TGTGCCATCAGTGAGTCGCCGGGACTAGGAACAGATACGCAGTATTTT
>TRBJ1-2|.|TRBV11-3|.
CASSFGRGANYGYTF
TGTGCCAGCAGCTTCGGGCGGGGGGCTAACTATGGCTACACCTTC
>TRBJ1-2|TRBD1|TRBV2|.
CASSEMGQNYGYTF
TGTGCCAGCAGCGAAATGGGACAGAACTATGGCTACACCTTC
>TRBJ2-3|.|TRBV19|.
CASSSRGGYSTDTQYF
TGTGCCAGTAGTTCCCGTGGGGGCTATAGCACAGATACGCAGTATTTT
>TRBJ2-2|.|TRBV19|.
CASSIGGSNTGELFF
TGTGCCAGTAGTATTGGGGGCTCGAACACCGGGGAGCTGTTTTTT
>TRBJ1-1|TRBD1|TRBV30|few
CAWRSPGQGNTEAFF
TGTGCCTGGAGGTCACCGGGACAGGGAAACACTGAAGCTTTCTTT
>TRBJ2-7|.|TRBV2|.
CASSEGIDPGLYEQYF
TGTGCCAGCAGTGAAGGGATCGACCCCGGACTTTACGAGCAGTACTTC
>TRBJ1-1|TRBD1|TRBV12-3/TRBV12-4|.
CASSPGQGTEAFF
TGTGCCAGCAGTCCAGGACAGGGCACTGAAGCTTTCTTT
>TRBJ2-7|TRBD2|TRBV4-2|.
CASSQEASGRWAYEQYF
TGTGCCAGCAGCCAAGAGGCTAGCGGGAGGTGGGCCTACGAGCAGTACTTC
>TRBJ1-2|TRBD1|TRBV18|.
CASSPGGQGTRGYTF
TGTGCCAGCTCACCGGGGGGACAGGGAACAAGGGGCTACACCTTC
>TRBJ2-1|TRBD2|TRBV27|.
CASTLTVLADKENEQFF
TGTGCCAGCACACTCACGGTCCTAGCGGACAAAGAAAATGAGCAGTTCTTC
>TRBJ1-1|.|TRBV28|.
CASSPRRENTEAFF
TGTGCCAGCAGCCCCCGACGGGAGAACACTGAAGCTTTCTTT
>TRBJ2-5|.|TRBV11-3|once
CASHWGGRGETQYF
TGTGCCAGCCACTGGGGTGGGAGAGGAGAGACCCAGTACTTC
>TRBJ1-5|.|TRBV18|.
CASSALDRGFSNQPQHF
TGTGCCAGCTCAGCCTTAGACCGAGGCTTTAGCAATCAGCCCCAGCATTTT
>TRBJ2-3|.|TRBV19|.
CASSSSAGTDTQYF
TGTGCCAGTAGTTCTAGCGCGGGGACAGATACGCAGTATTTT